The 7 T cell receptor beta chains below come from one sample, sequenced in a study of blood T cell repertoires in COVID-19 (dated by TCRdb to the early 2020s). The library was built by means of the immunoSEQ multiplex PCR assay. TCRdb mirrors the immuneACCESS table, restricted to in-frame sequences. Some clones are absent from its copies; in checked studies, under half trace to an unresolved V gene, and the reason for the others is unknown. This sample has about 68,000 clones in its table, and roughly 85% of those were observed once. The top ten clones comprise over 7.5% of the sample. Sequencing was performed on peripheral blood. These TCRs come from a man aged 25-40 years with acute or convalescent COVID-19.

V gene TRBV28 combines with J gene TRBJ1-1; maybe TRBD1 (5 bases). Trimming removed 3 bases at V and 1 base at J, with 6 bases between. Germline CDR1 reads MDHEN; CDR2 reads SYDVKM. This CDR3 has 13 residues. The CDR3 coding sequence is TGTGCCAGCAGTTTTGGGGCGAACACTGAAGCTTTCTTT. Translated: CASSFGANTEAFF.

The V call is TRBV6-5, the J call TRBJ1-4; tentative D call: TRBD1 (5 bases). Trimming cost V 4 bases and J 11 bases, with 5 bases left between them. The CDR3 has 10 amino acids. The germline gives CDR1 MNHEY, CDR2 SVGAGI. As DNA, the CDR3 is TGTGCCAGCAGTTCAGGGAAACTGTTTTTT. This codes for CASSSGKLFF.

The genes are TRBV18 and TRBJ2-5, with TRBD1 as a possible D gene (6 bases). CDR3 length: 14 residues. Germline CDR1 is KGHSH and CDR2 is LQKENI. V was pared by 4 bases and J by 5 bases, with 14 bases between. The CDR3 is CASSQTTGRETQYF. DNA for the CDR3: TGTGCCAGCTCACAAACCACAGGGCGGGAGACCCAGTACTTC.

The chain combines TRBV7-8 with TRBJ1-3; TRBD1 might be the D (6 bases). V lost 5 bases, J lost 2 bases, and 13 bases lay in between. The CDR3 covers 15 residues. CDR1 is SGHVS and CDR2 is FQNEAQ in the germline V gene. DNA of the CDR3: TGTGCCAGCAGCCCGGACCACAGGGCTGGAAACACCATATATTTT. It codes for CASSPDHRAGNTIYF. Complete variable domain (other parts from reference TRBV7-8 and TRBJ1-3): GAGVSQSPRYKVAKRGQDVALRCDPISGHVSLFWYQQALGQGPEFLTYFQNEAQLDKSGLPSDRFFAERPEGSVSTLKIQRTQQEDSAVYLCASSPDHRAGNTIYFGEGSWLTVV.

The rearrangement joins TRBV4-1 to TRBJ1-6; 7 nucleotides agree with TRBD1. The CDR3 totals 15 residues. The V gene end was trimmed by 4 bases and the J gene end by 4 bases; junction bases not matched to a gene: 4. Germline V gene sequence: CDR1 MGHRA, CDR2 YSYEKL. The CDR3 DNA reads TGCGCCAGCAGCCCGCGGGACAGATATAATTCACCCCTCCACTTT. Protein sequence: CASSPRDRYNSPLHF.

V gene TRBV28 combines with J gene TRBJ1-6, with D perhaps matching TRBD1 (6 bases). The ends were cut back, 3 bases at V and 7 bases at J, with 10 bases in the middle. The CDR3 is made up of 14 amino acids. Germline loops: CDR1 MDHEN, CDR2 SYDVKM. The CDR3 sequence: CASSFRGQNSPLHF. The CDR3 DNA is TGTGCCAGCAGTTTCAGGGGACAAAATTCACCCCTCCACTTT.

This rearrangement joins TRBV4-2 to TRBJ1-4, with D possibly matching TRBD1 (6 bases). The CDR3 contains 17 residues. Trimming took 4 bases from V and 0 from J, leaving 15 bases between them. Germline V gene sequence: CDR1 LGHNA, CDR2 YNFKEQ. CDR3 nucleotide sequence: TGTGCCAGCAGCCGGGACGGGGGGGCTGCAACTAATGAAAAACTGTTTTTT. It translates to CASSRDGGAATNEKLFF.